These T cell receptor beta chains were read from a single sample in a study of blood T cell repertoires in COVID-19. Repertoires were generated with immunoSEQ multiplex PCR, while TCRdb's copy carries only in-frame clones and drops some. The sample has about 410,000 clones, about nine tenths seen once. The sequencing sample was made of peripheral blood. All receptors derive from a woman aged 25 to 39 with active or convalescent COVID-19. Each CDR3 is given with its conserved first and last residue. The D gene is left open where the match is weak. Clone size is not always given. Where it is, it says once, few, many or a class for expanded clones.

CASSKMTGSNEKLFF	TGTGCCAGCAGCAAAATGACAGGGTCTAATGAAAAACTGTTTTTT	-	TRBV3-1/TRBV3-2	TRBJ1-4	TRBD1
CASSLGASGGQEQFF	TGTGCCAGCAGCTTAGGGGCTAGCGGGGGGCAAGAGCAGTTCTTC	-	TRBV7-6	TRBJ2-1	TRBD2
CASSYSRDSTGELFF	TGTGCCAGCAGTTACTCGCGGGACAGCACCGGGGAGCTGTTTTTT	-	TRBV6-6	TRBJ2-2	-
CASSNQGRSNQPQHF	TGTGCCAGCAGTAACCAGGGTAGGAGCAATCAGCCCCAGCATTTT	-	TRBV28	TRBJ1-5	-
CASSIGLAGGYGGHEQYF	TGCGCCAGCAGCATCGGACTAGCGGGAGGCTACGGTGGCCACGAGCAGTACTTC	-	TRBV5-1	TRBJ2-7	TRBD2
CASSSGTANDGYTF	TGTGCCAGCAGCTCCGGGACAGCCAACGATGGCTACACCTTC	-	TRBV5-4	TRBJ1-2	TRBD1
CASSRQGAQVTEAFF	TGTGCCAGCAGCCGACAGGGGGCGCAGGTTACTGAAGCTTTCTTT	-	TRBV6-4	TRBJ1-1	TRBD1
CASGDRDTYQPQHF	TGTGCCAGCGGGGACCGGGACACCTATCAGCCCCAGCATTTT	-	TRBV2	TRBJ1-5	-
CASSLGSGGAETQYF	TGTGCCAGCAGCCTAGGTAGCGGGGGCGCAGAGACCCAGTACTTC	-	TRBV7-2	TRBJ2-5	TRBD2
CASTRSPGQPDNYGYTF	TGTGCCAGCACACGATCCCCTGGACAGCCCGATAACTATGGCTACACCTTC	-	TRBV6-6	TRBJ1-2	-
CASSPDRGIRYEQYF	TGCGCCAGCAGCCCCGACAGGGGGATTCGCTACGAGCAGTACTTC	-	TRBV5-1	TRBJ2-7	TRBD1
CASGPRGPYGYTF	TGTGCCAGCGGTCCTAGAGGGCCCTATGGCTACACCTTC	-	TRBV6-5	TRBJ1-2	-
CASGFWGGNEKLFF	TGTGCTAGTGGTTTTTGGGGAGGAAATGAAAAACTGTTTTTT	-	TRBV12-5	TRBJ1-4	-
CASSLEGDYGYTF	TGCGCCAGCAGCTTGGAGGGAGACTATGGCTACACCTTC	-	TRBV5-1	TRBJ1-2	-
CASSLGRNTEAFF	TGTGCCAGCAGTCTGGGGAGGAACACTGAAGCTTTCTTT	-	TRBV6-5	TRBJ1-1	-
CASSSGPVHNYGYTF	TGTGCCAGCAGCTCGGGTCCCGTTCATAACTATGGCTACACCTTC	-	TRBV13	TRBJ1-2	-
CASSFEAVGGTEAFF	TGTGCCAGCAGTTTCGAAGCGGTTGGTGGCACTGAAGCTTTCTTT	-	TRBV27	TRBJ1-1	-
CASSGKGGDEQFF	TGTGCCAGTAGTGGCAAGGGGGGGGATGAGCAGTTCTTC	-	TRBV19	TRBJ2-1	-
CASTRTGGNDEQYF	TGTGCCAGCACCCGGACAGGGGGTAATGACGAGCAGTACTTC	-	TRBV6-5	TRBJ2-7	TRBD1
CASTQDYNEQFF	TGCGCCAGCACCCAGGACTACAATGAGCAGTTCTTC	-	TRBV5-1	TRBJ2-1	-
CASSPDPSGGLRTDTQYF	TGCGCCAGCAGCCCGGACCCTAGCGGGGGGTTGCGCACAGATACGCAGTATTTT	-	TRBV5-1	TRBJ2-3	TRBD2
CSSRGGLWTEAFF	TGCAGCTCAAGGGGGGGGCTTTGGACTGAAGCTTTCTTT	-	TRBV13	TRBJ1-1	-
CASSSRDRLNYGYTF	TGTGCCAGCAGTTCCCGGGACAGGTTAAACTATGGCTACACCTTC	-	TRBV27	TRBJ1-2	TRBD1
CASSLVGRAGATEAFF	TGTGCCAGCAGCTTGGTGGGGCGGGCAGGGGCCACTGAAGCTTTCTTT	once	TRBV5-4	TRBJ1-1	-
CASSLADGGGRTEAFF	TGTGCCAGCAGCTTAGCCGATGGGGGCGGGCGCACTGAAGCTTTCTTT	-	TRBV7-9	TRBJ1-1	-
CASSLASMNTEAFF	TGTGCCAGCAGCTTGGCGAGTATGAACACTGAAGCTTTCTTT	-	TRBV5-5	TRBJ1-1	-
CASSVAGRRTDTQYF	TGTGCCAGCAGCGTAGCCGGGAGAAGGACAGATACGCAGTATTTT	-	TRBV9	TRBJ2-3	-
CASSESTPGVIDTQYF	TGCGCCAGCAGTGAGTCAACCCCGGGGGTGATAGATACGCAGTATTTT	-	TRBV10-2	TRBJ2-3	-
CASSERQGFHEQFF	TGTGCCAGCAGTGAAAGGCAGGGTTTCCATGAGCAGTTCTTC	-	TRBV2	TRBJ2-1	-
CASSSRVGEAFF	TGTGCCAGCAGTAGCCGGGTGGGTGAAGCTTTCTTT	-	TRBV6-5	TRBJ1-1	-
CASSLVAGADTQYF	TGTGCCAGCAGCTTGGTAGCGGGAGCAGATACGCAGTATTTT	-	TRBV5-6	TRBJ2-3	TRBD2
CASSLLYGIAGVRGSYEQYF	TGTGCCAGCAGTTTATTATATGGGATCGCAGGAGTGCGGGGGTCCTACGAGCAGTACTTC	-	TRBV28	TRBJ2-7	TRBD2
CASSLAETGSPRPTEQYF	TGCGCCAGCAGCTTGGCTGAGACAGGGTCCCCGAGGCCCACGGAGCAGTACTTC	-	TRBV5-1	TRBJ2-7	TRBD1
CASSEEKGDTEAFF	TGTGCCAGCAGTGAAGAAAAGGGGGATACTGAAGCTTTCTTT	once	TRBV2	TRBJ1-1	-
CASRKGQSSGNTIYF	TGTGCCAGCAGGAAGGGACAGAGCTCTGGAAACACCATATATTTT	-	TRBV6-5	TRBJ1-3	TRBD1
CASSPPAKNIQYF	TGTGCCAGCTCACCCCCGGCCAAAAACATTCAGTACTTC	-	TRBV18	TRBJ2-4	-
CASSQSSTDTQYF	TGTGCCAGCAGTCAGTCTAGCACAGATACGCAGTATTTT	-	TRBV5-4	TRBJ2-3	-
CASSYGTSGETQYF	TGTGCCAGCAGTTACGGGACTTCTGGAGAGACCCAGTACTTC	-	TRBV6-5	TRBJ2-5	-
CASSRKGDMNTEAFF	TGTGCCAGTAGTAGGAAGGGGGACATGAACACTGAAGCTTTCTTT	-	TRBV19	TRBJ1-1	-
CASRPSGDTDTQYF	TGCGCCAGCAGGCCTAGCGGGGACACAGATACGCAGTATTTT	-	TRBV10-2	TRBJ2-3	TRBD2
CASSLAGAFNEKLFF	TGTGCCAGCAGTTTAGCAGGGGCGTTTAATGAAAAACTGTTTTTT	-	TRBV27	TRBJ1-4	-
CASSVGQGAQETQYF	TGTGCCAGCAGCGTAGGACAGGGAGCTCAAGAGACCCAGTACTTC	once	TRBV9	TRBJ2-5	TRBD1
CASSSQGYTGELFF	TGTGCCAGCAGCTCTCAGGGTTACACCGGGGAGCTGTTTTTT	-	TRBV7-8	TRBJ2-2	-
CASSIGSGRVKGNQPQHF	TGTGCCAGTAGTATAGGGTCCGGCAGGGTTAAGGGCAATCAGCCCCAGCATTTT	-	TRBV19	TRBJ1-5	-
CASSQSYEKLFF	TGCGCCAGCAGCCAATCGTATGAAAAACTGTTTTTT	-	TRBV4-1	TRBJ1-4	-
CTSSQDPSREIGVGAFF	TGCACCAGCAGCCAAGATCCCTCTAGGGAGATCGGCGTGGGAGCTTTCTTT	-	TRBV1	TRBJ1-1	-
CATSTQRGSGANVLTF	TGTGCCACCAGCACCCAGCGGGGGTCTGGGGCCAACGTCCTGACTTTC	many	TRBV15	TRBJ2-6	TRBD2
CASSERNRARAETQYF	TGTGCCAGCAGCGAACGGAACAGGGCCCGGGCAGAGACCCAGTACTTC	-	TRBV7-8	TRBJ2-5	-
CASSLQQGINQPQHF	TGTGCCAGCAGTTTACAACAGGGGATTAATCAGCCCCAGCATTTT	-	TRBV27	TRBJ1-5	TRBD1
CASSTTGGPNIGRGYGYTF	TGTGCCAGTAGTACCACCGGAGGGCCTAACATTGGTCGAGGCTATGGCTACACCTTC	-	TRBV19	TRBJ1-2	-
CASSLTSDSGETQYF	TGTGCCAGCAGTTTAACGTCAGACAGTGGAGAGACCCAGTACTTC	-	TRBV27	TRBJ2-5	-
CASSPDRVKAFF	TGTGCCAGCAGCCCGGACAGGGTTAAAGCTTTCTTT	-	TRBV11-2	TRBJ1-1	TRBD1
CASSINRGGPSALHF	TGTGCCAGTAGTATCAACAGGGGGGGGCCTTCGGCCCTCCACTTT	few	TRBV19	TRBJ1-6	TRBD1
CSASNYRGVFYNTEAFF	TGCAGTGCTAGTAACTACAGGGGCGTTTTTTATAACACTGAAGCTTTCTTT	few	TRBV20-1	TRBJ1-1	TRBD1
CASSYVGQGVKDTQYF	TGTGCCAGCAGTTATGTCGGACAGGGGGTGAAAGATACGCAGTATTTT	-	TRBV6-5	TRBJ2-3	TRBD1
CASGRGGNSYEQYF	TGTGCCAGCGGACGCGGGGGGAACTCCTACGAGCAGTACTTC	once	TRBV7-6	TRBJ2-7	TRBD2
CASRLLAGGNPGELFF	TGTGCCAGCAGGTTACTAGCGGGAGGGAACCCCGGGGAGCTGTTTTTT	-	TRBV11-2	TRBJ2-2	TRBD2
CASSQVTSAKNIQYF	TGTGCCAGCAGCCAAGTTACTTCCGCCAAAAACATTCAGTACTTC	-	TRBV3-1/TRBV3-2	TRBJ2-4	-
CASNAGQGAYEQYF	TGTGCCAGTAACGCGGGACAGGGGGCCTACGAGCAGTACTTC	-	TRBV19	TRBJ2-7	TRBD1